This T cell receptor (beta chain) was found in a study of blood T cell repertoires in COVID-19 (dated by TCRdb to 2019 to 2021). In terms of the full investigation: Collaborator samples came from the United States, Italy and Spain and covered acute and convalescent phases of COVID-19. The material from the prospective study consisted of cDNA or gDNA derived from T cells, B-cell-depleted T cells, or PBMCs. Sample metadata almost always included a de-identified subject ID, COVID-19 status, age in years and sex. The dataset comprised deeply sampled blood TCRbeta repertoires from subjects exposed to, actively infected with, or recovered from COVID-19. The repertoires were released in a freely available public database intended as a resource for research on the immune response to SARS-CoV-2. Samples came from the ongoing ImmuneRACE study (first 160 participants) plus 1,254 subjects from 6 global collaborators. Where available, HLA class I and class II types were taken from metadata supplied by the sample provider and were not determined by assay-based typing.

Worth noting for this clone: Its antigen is currently not known. There are no base qualities to consult, and no much larger clone falls within one base.

Another Seattle source contributed samples from volunteer blood donors who had recovered from COVID-19. The collaborating institutions used their own protocols to collect whole blood in K2EDTA tubes. For TCRbeta analysis, collaborators shipped samples in one of three forms: frozen whole blood, isolated PBMCs, or DNA extracted from either of those sample types. According to the germline V gene (reference sequence), CDR1 reads GTSNPN and CDR2 reads SVGIG. The CDR3 holds 14 amino acids from the cysteine to the phenylalanine. CDR3 DNA is the only sequence kept; it has 42 bases, read in frame from the first base. V was cut back by 0 bases and J by 2 bases, leaving a gap of 9 bases between them. TCRbeta CDR3 regions were amplified from genomic DNA by means of the immunoSEQ Assay, a bias-controlled multiplex PCR. From the authors' description of their analysis: The number of nucleated cells in each sample was estimated by amplification of reference gene primers within the assay. Sequence reads were collapsed and filtered to measure the absolute abundance of every unique TCRbeta CDR3 rearrangement. For each sample, productive Simpson clonality was calculated as the square root of Simpson's diversity index across productive rearrangements. Drawn from immuneACCESS, this table holds only the in-frame rearrangements with V and J called that TCRdb kept. Clones are partly lost; checked studies trace under half to an unresolved V gene and leave the rest unexplained. V and J calls and clone size follow that table, whereas D and trimming were derived from the DNA. The sample table records a few hundred thousand clones; more than 80% of these occur just once. The ten biggest clones cover 2% to 2.5% of the sample.

Here is what the overall study found, with its caveats: The amount of clinical and demographic metadata varied by source and participant and was provided uncurated.

Recombination connected TRBV30 to TRBJ2-3; confidence is insufficient to name the D gene. Sequencing used peripheral blood. The origin of this receptor is a man younger than 40 who had recovered from COVID-19. The nucleotide sequence reads as follows: TGTGCCTGGAGTGTAATGCTCTACACAGATACGCAGTATTTT. This encodes CAWSVMLYTDTQYF.